This is a list of T cell receptor beta chains from one sample in a study of brain T cells in children with intractable seizures. TCRdb's copy holds only in-frame clones and misses some; the assay was immunoSEQ multiplex PCR. Found here are roughly 80,000 clones, under 95% of them singletons; the top ten hold approximately 25%. Sequencing used peripheral blood, obtained at surgery. These receptors all stem from a girl aged 2-10 years with Rasmussen encephalitis and intractable seizures. Each CDR3 is given with its conserved first and last residue. A D gene is named only where the DNA matches it firmly. Where a row states a size, it is once, few, many or the class of an expanded clone; other rows omit it.

TRBJ1-1,TRBV6-6,NA,TRBD1,TGTGCCAGCAATCCGACAGGGCGGGGTGAAGCTTTCTTT,CASNPTGRGEAFF
TRBJ1-1,TRBV19,few,NA,TGTGCCAGTAGTATATCCTGGCCCCGGGGAGCTTTCTTT,CASSISWPRGAFF
TRBJ1-6,TRBV5-6,NA,NA,TGTGCCAGCAGCTTGGGACAAATCTATAATTCACCCCTCCACTTT,CASSLGQIYNSPLHF
TRBJ2-7,TRBV14,NA,TRBD1,TGTGCCAGCAGCCTAGGACAGGGGAAGTACGAGCAGTACTTC,CASSLGQGKYEQYF
TRBJ2-3,TRBV19,NA,TRBD2,TGTGCCAGTAAGGGGGCTAGCGGGAGCCCAGATACGCAGTATTTT,CASKGASGSPDTQYF
TRBJ2-2,TRBV12-3/TRBV12-4,few,NA,TGTGCCAGCAGTTTCCTAGCCACTGGGGAGCTGTTTTTT,CASSFLATGELFF
TRBJ2-7,TRBV5-4,NA,TRBD2,TGTGCCAGCAGCTGGGGACTAGCCTACGAGCAGTACTTC,CASSWGLAYEQYF
TRBJ2-7,TRBV30,once,NA,TGTGCCTGGAGTGTTGGGGTTGGGGAGCAGTACTTC,CAWSVGVGEQYF
TRBJ2-7,TRBV24-1,NA,TRBD1,TGTGCCACCAGTGCCACCGGACAGGGAGGATACGAGCAGTACTTC,CATSATGQGGYEQYF
TRBJ1-5,TRBV2,NA,NA,TGTGCCAGCAGCCAGTCAAGCAATCAGCCCCAGCATTTT,CASSQSSNQPQHF
TRBJ1-2,TRBV11-2,NA,NA,TGTGCCAGCAGCTTAGGGTACCCCCAGGGACTCTATGGCTACACCTTC,CASSLGYPQGLYGYTF
TRBJ2-2,TRBV25-1,NA,TRBD1,TGTGCCAGCAGTACCCGGGACAGCGGGGAGCTGTTTTTT,CASSTRDSGELFF
TRBJ2-1,TRBV3-1/TRBV3-2,NA,NA,TGTGCCAGCAGCCAAGATCTAGGGGGGTATTCGCAGCAGTTCTTC,CASSQDLGGYSQQFF
TRBJ1-6,TRBV27,NA,NA,TGTGCCAGCAGTTTGGGGGCGCTAGATTTCTCACCCCTCCACTTT,CASSLGALDFSPLHF
TRBJ2-2,TRBV30,once,NA,TGTGCCGCAAAAAGACAGATACTAATCACCGGGGAGCTGTTTTTT,CAAKRQILITGELFF
TRBJ2-7,TRBV13,NA,NA,TGTGCCAGCAGCTTAGATCGTCGGGGTAAATACGAGCAGTACTTC,CASSLDRRGKYEQYF